This TCR beta chain originates from a study of OX40 agonist ivuxolimab in advanced cancers. Background on the whole study: Ivuxolimab was a fully human IgG2 agonistic monoclonal antibody targeting the costimulatory receptor OX40 (CD134). Intravenous ivuxolimab was administered to patients every 2 weeks at six dose levels: 0.01, 0.1, 0.3, 1.5, 3 and 10 mg/kg. Peripheral TCRbeta sequencing was intended to test whether TCR sequence diversity was altered and clonal T-cell expansion was caused by ivuxolimab. Of the roughly 54 dose-escalation patients, hepatocellular carcinoma was present in 19, melanoma in roughly 15, renal cell carcinoma in 9 and head and neck cancer in 9. Partial responses occurred in three dose-escalation patients, of whom one had hepatocellular carcinoma and two had cutaneous melanoma. Patients were allowed to have had prior anti-PD-1, anti-PD-L1 or anti-CTLA-4 therapy, and 40% of the dose-escalation patients had previously received checkpoint inhibitors. In the dose-escalation cohort, roughly four fifths of patients were male, and the mean age was approximately 55 years, with a range of roughly 23 to 85. The paper covers the monotherapy dose-escalation part of the phase I ivuxolimab trial, which included N = 52 patients.

Patients with a history of autoimmune disease or receiving systemic immunosuppression were excluded from the trial. Peripheral blood for TCR sequencing was collected from all dose cohorts at baseline, on cycle 4 day 1, and on cycle 7 day 1. Samples were obtained from an open-label, multicenter, first-in-human phase I dose-escalation trial of ivuxolimab. The trial enrolled adults with locally advanced or metastatic head and neck squamous cell, hepatocellular, melanoma or renal cell carcinoma. CD4+ and CD8+ T cells were sorted separately from peripheral blood before TCR sequencing. Genomic DNA was isolated from the sorted cells so that the TCRbeta CDR3 region could be sequenced. TCRbeta CDR3 regions were sequenced using the immunoSEQ Assay. The table comes from immuneACCESS by way of TCRdb, which keeps in-frame sequences with V and J called. Part of the clones is missing from these tables; in studies checked, under half for an unresolved V gene and the rest for unknown reasons. The sample table contains tens of thousands of clones; only one count was recorded for roughly 90% of them. Approximately 0.3% of the sample is held by the ten biggest clonotypes.

The investigation overall reported the following: In the 0.1-3.0 mg/kg groups, partial responders were among the patients with the lowest normalized peripheral clonal expansion, particularly in CD8+ T cells. After ivuxolimab, CD8+ T cells had more expanded clones than CD4+ T cells on average. Clonal expansion of both CD4+ and CD8+ blood T cells was observed from baseline to week 6 at doses 0.1 to 3.0 mg/kg. Low levels of normalized T-cell clonal expansion were also seen in some nonresponding patients. Which antigens the clonally expanded peripheral T cells were specific for was not determined.

V is clipped by 1 base and J by 0 bases, and the sequence between their germline boundaries is 13 bases long. Looking up the germline V gene (reference sequence) yields CDR1 SEHNR and CDR2 FQNEAQ. Taken from cysteine to phenylalanine, the CDR3 has 17 residues. Here the CDR3 DNA is all that survives: 51 bases in frame from base 1. Note on this clone: Its recognized antigen is unknown. There are no base qualities to consult, and no much larger clone falls within one base.

The chain couples TRBV7-9 to TRBJ1-3, with no D gene named confidently. The source was CD4+ or CD8+ T cells sorted from blood, collected in a trial of the OX40 agonist ivuxolimab. The receptor was isolated from an adult with an advanced solid tumor such as melanoma, head and neck, liver or kidney cancer. In nucleotide form, the sequence is TGTGCCAGCAGCTTAGTTTCAAGTTCAGACTCTGGAAACACCATATATTTT. Translation gives CASSLVSSSDSGNTIYF.